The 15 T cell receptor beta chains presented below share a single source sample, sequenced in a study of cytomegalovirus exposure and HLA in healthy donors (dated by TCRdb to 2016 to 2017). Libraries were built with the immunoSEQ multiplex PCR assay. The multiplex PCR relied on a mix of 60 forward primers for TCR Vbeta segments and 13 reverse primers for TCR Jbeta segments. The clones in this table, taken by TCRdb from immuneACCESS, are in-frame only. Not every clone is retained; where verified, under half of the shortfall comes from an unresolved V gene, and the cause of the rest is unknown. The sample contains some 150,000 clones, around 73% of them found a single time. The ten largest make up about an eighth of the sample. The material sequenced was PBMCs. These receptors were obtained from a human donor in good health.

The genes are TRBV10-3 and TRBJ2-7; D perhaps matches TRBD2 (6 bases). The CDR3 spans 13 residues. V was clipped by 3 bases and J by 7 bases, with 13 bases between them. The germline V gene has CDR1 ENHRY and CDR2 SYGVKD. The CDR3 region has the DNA TGTGCCATCAGTGAACGGGGGAATGAGGAGCAGTACTTC. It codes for CAISERGNEEQYF.

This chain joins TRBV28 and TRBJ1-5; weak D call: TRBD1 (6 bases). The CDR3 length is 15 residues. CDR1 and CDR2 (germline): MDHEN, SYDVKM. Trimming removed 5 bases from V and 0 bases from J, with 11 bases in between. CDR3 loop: CASSRSGDSNQPQHF. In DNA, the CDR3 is TGTGCCAGCAGTCGATCAGGGGATAGCAATCAGCCCCAGCATTTT. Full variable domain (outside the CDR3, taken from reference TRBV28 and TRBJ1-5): DVKVTQSSRYLVKRTGEKVFLECVQDMDHENMFWYRQDPGLGLRLIYFSYDVKMKEKGDIPEGYSVSREKKERFSLILESASTNQTSMYLCASSRSGDSNQPQHFGDGTRLSIL.

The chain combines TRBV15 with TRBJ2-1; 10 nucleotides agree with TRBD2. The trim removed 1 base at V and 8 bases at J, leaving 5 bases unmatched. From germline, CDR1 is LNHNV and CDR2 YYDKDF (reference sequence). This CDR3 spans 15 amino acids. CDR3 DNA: TGTGCCACCAGCAGAGCCCTAGCGGGGGTGGATGAGCAGTTCTTC. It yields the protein CATSRALAGVDEQFF.

CDR3: CASSEIAGGYTDTQYF. CDR3 nucleotides: TGTGCCAGCAGTGAAATAGCGGGAGGGTACACAGATACGCAGTATTTT. The chain couples TRBV6-1 to TRBJ2-3, with 11 bases matching TRBD2. Per germline, CDR1 MNHNS and CDR2 SASEGT. V shed 2 bases and J 2 bases; nucleotides not matched to a gene: 3. CDR3 length: 16 amino acids.

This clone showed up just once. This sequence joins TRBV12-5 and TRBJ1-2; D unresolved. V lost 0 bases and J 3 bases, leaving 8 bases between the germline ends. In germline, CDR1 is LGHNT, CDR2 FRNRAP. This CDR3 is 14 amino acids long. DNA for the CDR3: TGTGCTAGTGGTTTGGTCGGGAGTCACTATGGCTACACCTTC. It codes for CASGLVGSHYGYTF.

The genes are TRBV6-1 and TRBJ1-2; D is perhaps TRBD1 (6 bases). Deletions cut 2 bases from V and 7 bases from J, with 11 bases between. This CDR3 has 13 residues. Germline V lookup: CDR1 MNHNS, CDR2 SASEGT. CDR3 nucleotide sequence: TGTGCCAGCAGTGAATACAGGGTTGGTGGCTACACCTTC. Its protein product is CASSEYRVGGYTF.

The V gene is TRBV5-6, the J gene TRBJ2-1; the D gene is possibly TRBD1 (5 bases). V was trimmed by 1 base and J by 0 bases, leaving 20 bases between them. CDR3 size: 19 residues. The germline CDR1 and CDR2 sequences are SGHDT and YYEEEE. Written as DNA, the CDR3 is TGTGCCAGCAGCTTGACCCTGGAATTTGGGGCGAGCTCCTACAATGAGCAGTTCTTC. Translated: CASSLTLEFGASSYNEQFF.

This CDR3 is CASSPKDRLSYGYTF. As DNA, the CDR3 is TGTGCCAGCAGCCCCAAGGACAGGCTATCCTATGGCTACACCTTC. The J gene is TRBJ1-2, the V gene TRBV11-2, with 7 bases identical to TRBD1. The CDR3 spans 15 residues. V gave up 5 bases and J gave up 4 bases; unmatched junction bases: 10. CDR1 and CDR2 from the germline V gene are SGHAT and FQNNGV. Filled out from reference TRBV11-2 and TRBJ1-2, the complete variable domain reads EAGVAQSPRYKIIEKRQSVAFWCNPISGHATLYWYQQILGQGPKLLIQFQNNGVVDDSQLPKDRFSAERLKGVDSTLKIQPAKLEDSAVYLCASSPKDRLSYGYTFGSGTRLTVV.

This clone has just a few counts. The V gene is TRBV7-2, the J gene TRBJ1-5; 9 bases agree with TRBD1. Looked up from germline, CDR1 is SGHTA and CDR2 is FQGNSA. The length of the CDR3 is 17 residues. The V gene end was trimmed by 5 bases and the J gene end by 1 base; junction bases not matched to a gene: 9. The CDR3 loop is CASSPIQGASSNQPQHF. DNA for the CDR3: TGTGCCAGCAGCCCAATACAGGGGGCGTCGAGCAATCAGCCCCAGCATTTT. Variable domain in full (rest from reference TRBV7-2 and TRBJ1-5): GAGVSQSPSNKVTEKGKDVELRCDPISGHTALYWYRQSLGQGLEFLIYFQGNSAPDKSGLPSDRFSAERTGGSVSTLTIQRTQQEDSAVYLCASSPIQGASSNQPQHFGDGTRLSIL.

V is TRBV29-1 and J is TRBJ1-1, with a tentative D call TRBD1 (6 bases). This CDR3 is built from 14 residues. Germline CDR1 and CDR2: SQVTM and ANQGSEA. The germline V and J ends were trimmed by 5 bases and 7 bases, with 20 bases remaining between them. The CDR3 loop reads CSVPTYRAGVEAFF. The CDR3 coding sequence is TGCAGCGTTCCGACGTACAGGGCAGGTGTTGAAGCTTTCTTT.

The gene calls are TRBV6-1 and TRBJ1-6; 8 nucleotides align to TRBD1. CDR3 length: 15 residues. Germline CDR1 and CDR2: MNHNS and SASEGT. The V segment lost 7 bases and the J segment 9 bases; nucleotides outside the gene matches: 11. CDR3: CASNLPDREVSPLHF. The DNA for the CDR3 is TGTGCCAGCAATTTACCGGACAGGGAGGTTTCACCCCTCCACTTT.

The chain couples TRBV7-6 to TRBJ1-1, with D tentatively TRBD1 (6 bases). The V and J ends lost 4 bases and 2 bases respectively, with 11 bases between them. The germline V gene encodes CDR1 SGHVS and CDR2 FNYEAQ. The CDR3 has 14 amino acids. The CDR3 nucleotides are TGTGCCAGCAGCTCCACAGGGCTAAACACTGAAGCTTTCTTT. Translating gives CASSSTGLNTEAFF.

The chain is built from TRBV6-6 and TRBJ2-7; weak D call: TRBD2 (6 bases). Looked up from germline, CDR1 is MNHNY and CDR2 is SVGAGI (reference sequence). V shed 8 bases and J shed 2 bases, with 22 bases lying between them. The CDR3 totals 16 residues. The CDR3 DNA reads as TGTGCCAGCCGGTTGGGCTCCGGAGGGGCCACCTACGAGCAGTACTTC. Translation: CASRLGSGGATYEQYF.

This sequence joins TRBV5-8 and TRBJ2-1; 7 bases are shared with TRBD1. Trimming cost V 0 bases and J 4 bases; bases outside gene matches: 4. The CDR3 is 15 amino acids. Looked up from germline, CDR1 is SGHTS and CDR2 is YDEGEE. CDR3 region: CASSLGDSRYNEQFF. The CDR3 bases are TGTGCCAGCAGCTTGGGGGACAGCCGATACAATGAGCAGTTCTTC.

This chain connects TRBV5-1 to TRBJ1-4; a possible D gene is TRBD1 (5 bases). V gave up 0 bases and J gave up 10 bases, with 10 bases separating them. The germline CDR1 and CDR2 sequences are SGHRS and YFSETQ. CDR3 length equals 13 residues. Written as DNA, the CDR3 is TGCGCCAGCAGCTTGGGGGTGGGGCGAAAACTGTTTTTT. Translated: CASSLGVGRKLFF.